The 22 T cell receptor beta chains presented below share a single source sample, sequenced in a study of blood T cell repertoires in COVID-19. Repertoires were generated with immunoSEQ multiplex PCR, while TCRdb's copy carries only in-frame clones and drops some. The repertoire has some 80,000 clones, about four fifths of them found once; the top ten carry less than 5.5%. Sequenced input: peripheral blood. Receptors were obtained from a woman aged 80 or over with active or convalescent COVID-19.

The V call is TRBV28, the J call TRBJ2-2; D unresolved. V was shortened by 8 bases and J by 3 bases, with 7 bases between the two germline ends. The CDR3 has 12 residues. Germline CDR1 and CDR2: MDHEN and SYDVKM. CDR3 region: CASLPYTGELFF. CDR3 nucleotide sequence: TGTGCCAGCCTTCCGTACACCGGGGAGCTGTTTTTT.

This chain links TRBV15 with TRBJ2-7; 8 nucleotides align to TRBD2. V trimming: 0 bases; J trimming: 8 bases; junction bases outside the gene matches: 6. Germline assignment: CDR1 LNHNV and CDR2 YYDKDF (reference sequence). The CDR3 runs 14 residues. The CDR3: CATSRDPGGPQQYF. CDR3 nucleotides: TGTGCCACCAGCAGAGATCCGGGGGGGCCTCAGCAGTACTTC.

The chain joins TRBV11-2 to TRBJ2-1; D is possibly TRBD2 (7 bases). Germline lookup yields CDR1 SGHAT and CDR2 FQNNGV. The CDR3 contains 14 residues. V dropped 6 bases and J dropped 0 bases, with 9 bases sitting between them. The CDR3 nucleotides read TGTGCCAGCAGTAGGGGGGGCTCCTACAATGAGCAGTTCTTC. This translates into CASSRGGSYNEQFF.

The chain combines TRBV6-2 or TRBV6-3 with TRBJ2-7; 11 bases line up with TRBD2. V lost 5 bases, J lost 0 bases, and 0 bases stayed unmatched. The V gene's germline CDR1 is MNHEY and CDR2 SVGEGT. The CDR3 has 14 amino acids. The CDR3 protein is CASSLAGGSYEQYF. The CDR3 nucleotides read TGTGCCAGCAGTCTAGCGGGGGGCTCCTACGAGCAGTACTTC.

This clone has only a few counts. The CDR3 nucleotides are TGTGCCAGCAGTCTAGACAGAAATTCACCCCTCCACTTT. It is translated as CASSLDRNSPLHF. The chain uses TRBV6-5 and TRBJ1-6, with D possibly TRBD1 on 5 matching bases. Between the trimmed V and J ends, which lost 5 bases and 7 bases, there was a span of 9 bases. This CDR3 comprises 13 residues. The germline gives CDR1 MNHEY, CDR2 SVGAGI.

The chain employs TRBV13 and TRBJ2-7; no definite D call. Germline assignment: CDR1 PRHDT and CDR2 FYEKMQ (reference sequence). This CDR3 spans 13 amino acids. V gave up 4 bases and J gave up 3 bases, with 10 bases separating them. The CDR3 nucleotides read TGTGCCAGCAGCTCCCGATTGAGCTACGAGCAGTACTTC. This encodes CASSSRLSYEQYF.

The chain has TRBV27 and TRBJ1-3; D not certain. Trimming removed 0 bases from V and 4 bases from J, with 19 bases in between. CDR3 length: 18 residues. Germline V gene data show CDR1 as MNHEY and CDR2 as SMNVEV (reference sequence). The CDR3 sequence: CASSLSAVGVGSGNTIYF. CDR3 in DNA: TGTGCCAGCAGTTTATCGGCCGTCGGGGTGGGTTCCGGAAACACCATATATTTT.

This chain joins TRBV27 and TRBJ2-3, with TRBD1 identical over 9 bases. The ends lost 5 bases at V and 4 bases at J; junction bases unmatched: 10. The CDR3 totals 16 residues. The V gene's germline CDR1 is MNHEY and CDR2 SMNVEV (reference sequence). CDR3 nucleotide sequence: TGTGCCAGCAGTCCCTGGACAGGGGCGACCGCAGATACGCAGTATTTT. It specifies CASSPWTGATADTQYF.

This chain links TRBV29-1 with TRBJ1-4; 8 bases line up with TRBD1. Germline V lookup: CDR1 SQVTM, CDR2 ANQGSEA. The CDR3 has 13 residues. Trimming at V came to 6 bases and at J to 4 bases, leaving 4 bases not matched to a gene. The CDR3 loop reads CSVLGQGNEKLFF. The CDR3, as DNA: TGCAGCGTCCTAGGACAGGGTAATGAAAAACTGTTTTTT. Supplemented by reference TRBV29-1 and TRBJ1-4, the full variable domain reads SAVISQKPSRDICQRGTSLTIQCQVDSQVTMMFWYRQQPGQSLTLIATANQGSEATYESGFVIDKFPISRPNLTFSTLTVSNMSPEDSSIYLCSVLGQGNEKLFFGSGTQLSVL.

The chain links TRBV6-2 or TRBV6-3 to TRBJ2-7; 14 bases agree with TRBD2. The CDR3 is made up of 19 amino acids. Trimming took 2 bases from V and 8 from J; bases not matched to a gene: 17. Germline loops: CDR1 MNHEY, CDR2 SVGEGT. The CDR3: CASSYPPAQIGLAGGQQYF. As DNA, the CDR3 is TGTGCCAGCAGTTACCCCCCGGCCCAGATCGGACTAGCGGGGGGCCAGCAGTACTTC.

The chain links TRBV4-2 to TRBJ2-1; D remains unclear. The CDR3 has 12 amino acids. Between the trimmed V and J ends, which lost 0 bases and 9 bases, there was a span of 6 bases. Germline V gene sequence: CDR1 LGHNA, CDR2 YNFKEQ. The CDR3 region has the DNA TGTGCCAGCAGCCAAGATCGAGGTGAGCAGTTCTTC. Its protein product is CASSQDRGEQFF.

The chain has TRBV11-1 and TRBJ1-5; perhaps TRBD1 as D (6 bases). Deletions cut 3 bases from V and 5 bases from J, with 14 bases between. The CDR3 contains 15 residues. Germline V gene sequence: CDR1 SGHAT, CDR2 FQDESV (reference sequence). The CDR3 DNA reads as TGTGCCAGCAGCTTCCGACAGGAAAGGCATCAGCCCCAGCATTTT. Translated: CASSFRQERHQPQHF.

CDR3 sequence (DNA): TGTGCCAGCAGCGTATATAGCGGGATCCCCTCCGAGCAGTACTTC. It encodes CASSVYSGIPSEQYF. The chain recombines TRBV9 with TRBJ2-7, with 8 bases that match TRBD2. The J segment lost 6 bases and the V segment lost 1 base, leaving 9 bases of the junction unmatched. CDR1 SGDLS and CDR2 YYNGEE come from the germline V gene. This CDR3 has 15 residues.

V gene TRBV7-9 combines with J gene TRBJ2-7, with 8 positions matching TRBD1. Germline V gives CDR1 SEHNR, CDR2 FQNEAQ (reference sequence). The CDR3 is 15 amino acids. V shed 4 bases and J 1 base; nucleotides not matched to a gene: 6. In DNA form, the CDR3 reads TGTGCCAGCAGCTCTCGGGACAGGTCGTCCTACGAGCAGTACTTC. It is translated as CASSSRDRSSYEQYF.

This clone was counted a single time. V gene TRBV11-2 combines with J gene TRBJ2-1; TRBD1 agrees at 9 bases. This CDR3 is built from 14 residues. Germline V gene lookup returns CDR1 SGHAT and CDR2 FQNNGV. V was pared by 5 bases and J by 10 bases, with 9 bases of the junction left unmatched. The CDR3 sequence is CASSPTGTGYEQFF. The CDR3 DNA follows: TGTGCCAGCAGCCCGACCGGGACAGGGTACGAGCAGTTCTTC.

The genes are TRBV30 and TRBJ2-7, with D possibly matching TRBD2 (6 bases). The CDR3 sequence is 13 residues long. Germline V CDR1 and CDR2: GTSNPN, SVGIG (reference sequence). V dropped 4 bases and J dropped 3 bases, with 13 bases sitting between them. CDR3 nucleotides: TGTGCCTGGACGGGAGATCTGGACTACGAGCAGTACTTC. It yields the protein CAWTGDLDYEQYF.

The chain employs TRBV7-8 and TRBJ2-3, with TRBD1 matching 7 bases. V dropped 5 bases and J dropped 1; count of bases not matched to a gene: 6. The V gene's germline CDR1 is SGHVS and CDR2 FQNEAQ. The CDR3 spans 15 residues. CDR3 residues: CASSPDRVGTDTQYF. The DNA for the CDR3 is TGTGCCAGCAGCCCTGACAGGGTTGGCACAGATACGCAGTATTTT.

The chain is built from TRBV19 and TRBJ2-2; 9 nucleotides align to TRBD1. Germline CDR1 is LNHDA and CDR2 is SQIVND (reference sequence). This CDR3 has 16 residues. V shed 6 bases, J shed 6 bases, and the junction held 11 bases outside the gene matches. For the CDR3, the DNA is TGTGCCAGTAGATGGGACAGGGCCCAAATGTCCGGGGAGCTGTTTTTT. It is translated as CASRWDRAQMSGELFF.

CDR3 amino acids: CASSRRTSGETGELFF. The CDR3 nucleotides read TGTGCCAGCAGCAGAAGGACTAGCGGGGAGACCGGGGAGCTGTTTTTT. The V and J genes are TRBV7-2 and TRBJ2-2, with 12 bases matching TRBD2. J was trimmed by 5 bases and V by 5 bases; bases with no gene match: 6. CDR3 length equals 16 residues. Germline CDR1 is SGHTA and CDR2 is FQGNSA.

The rearrangement uses TRBV19 and TRBJ1-6; a weak D match, TRBD1 (5 bases). CDR1 and CDR2 (germline): LNHDA, SQIVND (reference sequence). The CDR3 runs 15 residues. V gave up 3 bases and J gave up 7 bases, with 13 bases separating them. The CDR3 region has the DNA TGTGCCAGTAGTATTCCCCAGGGCCGAAATTCACCCCTCCACTTT. Its translation is CASSIPQGRNSPLHF.

The sample holds one count of this clone. The CDR3, as DNA: TGTGCCAGCAGTGACGGCGGGAGGACCTACGAGCAGTACTTC. The encoded protein is CASSDGGRTYEQYF. The chain recombines TRBV28 with TRBJ2-7, with TRBD2 identical over 8 bases. The CDR3 sequence is 14 residues long. J was trimmed by 2 bases and V by 5 bases; bases with no gene match: 5. CDR1 MDHEN and CDR2 SYDVKM come from the germline V gene.

This chain uses TRBV2 with TRBJ2-1, with D unresolved. Germline V gives CDR1 SNHLY, CDR2 FYNNEI. The CDR3 is 13 residues long. V lost 2 bases, J lost 9 bases, and 11 bases lay in between. CDR3 protein: CASSEQNLFEQFF. CDR3 coding DNA: TGTGCCAGCAGTGAACAGAACCTTTTTGAGCAGTTCTTC.